The 6 T cell receptor beta chains listed next were all sequenced from one sample in a study of Ad26.COV2.S vaccination and SARS-CoV-2 variants. Treatment meaning: some 19 received Ad26.COV2.S at low or high dose, single or two shots; 5 received placebo; per-sample allocation not given. Sampling occurred on day 63 after the first vaccine or placebo injection. TCRdb's copy holds only in-frame clones and misses some; the assay was immunoSEQ multiplex PCR. Of some 340,000 clones in the sample, more than 70% were seen once. Here the sequenced sample was peripheral blood, taken in a trial of Ad26.COV2.S vaccine versus placebo. The receptors come from a person aged 18 to 65 who received the Ad26.COV2.S COVID-19 vaccine or a placebo.

CDR3 coding DNA: TGTGCCAGCTCACCCCCCGGGCAGGGAAACACCATATATTTT. This translates into CASSPPGQGNTIYF. V gene TRBV18 combines with J gene TRBJ1-3; D is unclear. Looked up from germline, CDR1 is KGHSH and CDR2 is LQKENI. The germline V and J ends were trimmed by 3 bases and 4 bases, with 10 bases remaining between them. The CDR3 contains 14 residues.

This chain joins TRBV28 and TRBJ1-6; 7 nucleotides align to TRBD1. The CDR3 sequence is 14 residues long. V was clipped by 5 bases and J by 10 bases; unmatched bases: 8. Germline CDR1 reads MDHEN; CDR2 reads SYDVKM. The DNA for the CDR3 is TGTGCCAGCAGTCAGGGACAGCGGAACTCACCCCTCCACTTT. This sequence encodes CASSQGQRNSPLHF.

The CDR3, as DNA: TGTGCCAGCAGTGACCTCAGGGGGCTCAATGAGCAGTTCTTC. Its translation: CASSDLRGLNEQFF. The chain links TRBV25-1 to TRBJ2-1; TRBD1 matches 8 bases. Germline V gene sequence: CDR1 MGHDK, CDR2 SYGVNS. This CDR3 is 14 amino acids long. Trimming took 3 bases from V and 6 from J; bases not matched to a gene: 4.

The chain combines TRBV24-1 with TRBJ2-2, with 7 bases matching TRBD2. Per germline, CDR1 KGHDR and CDR2 SFDVKD. This CDR3 has 14 amino acids. The V gene end was trimmed by 4 bases and the J gene end by 6 bases; junction bases not matched to a gene: 4. CDR3 nucleotides: TGTGCCACCAGTGACCCCGGGAGGCCCGGGGAGCTGTTTTTT. Its translation is CATSDPGRPGELFF.

V gene TRBV3-1 (or the pseudogene TRBV3-2) combines with J gene TRBJ1-3, with a tentative D call TRBD1 (6 bases). Germline-derived CDR1 and CDR2 are LGHDT and YNNKEL (reference sequence). The CDR3 loop spans 15 amino acids. Trimming shortened V by 6 bases and J by 6 bases, and 18 bases separated the two germline ends. In nucleotides, the CDR3 is TGTGCCAGCAGAAACGGGGGGGGCATTGAAAACACCATATATTTT. This gives the protein CASRNGGGIENTIYF.

As regards this clone: A read error may explain this, as a much larger clone is one base away. The chain combines TRBV19 with TRBJ1-3, with D hard to call. The CDR3 has 15 amino acids. V was shortened by 5 bases and J by 3 bases, with 14 bases between the two germline ends. Germline V gene lookup returns CDR1 LNHDA and CDR2 SQIVND (reference sequence). CDR3 nucleotides: TGTGCCAGTAGTCCAAACATCGGTCTTGGAAACACCATATATTTT. It is translated as CASSPNIGLGNTIYF.